The rows below give T cell receptor beta chains drawn from one sample of a study of beta chain features in type 1 diabetes. TCRdb's copy holds only in-frame clones and misses some; the assay was immunoSEQ multiplex PCR. The sample consists of more than 150,000 clones, approximately 13% of them appearing once. The sequencing input was central memory CD4+ T cells from blood. The receptors derive from a woman aged 18-29 years in good health. Both conserved end residues are part of each CDR3. D genes are given only for firm matches. Expanded clones are given a class, and other clones once, few, many or no size at all.

CDR3 | D | J | size | V | length
CATFTGGHGYTF | NA | TRBJ1-2 | NA | TRBV28 | 12
CATSRDRALAGGRNEQFF | TRBD2 | TRBJ2-1 | NA | TRBV15 | 18
CASSSEVDHEQFF | NA | TRBJ2-1 | NA | TRBV7-9 | 13
CASSRAQGSHTEAFF | TRBD1 | TRBJ1-1 | few | TRBV4-3 | 15
CASSYKGGRADEQYF | TRBD2 | TRBJ2-7 | few | TRBV6-5 | 15
CATGGVRYEQYF | TRBD2 | TRBJ2-7 | NA | TRBV6-5 | 12
CATSRDGGGPRTEAFF | NA | TRBJ1-1 | few | TRBV15 | 16
CASSPDRSGYTF | TRBD1 | TRBJ1-2 | NA | TRBV18 | 12
CAISGTSRSEQYF | NA | TRBJ2-7 | few | TRBV10-3 | 13
CATQWGTSGYNEQFF | TRBD2 | TRBJ2-1 | many | TRBV15 | 15
CASGPLGREGGETQYF | TRBD2 | TRBJ2-5 | NA | TRBV28 | 16
CASSLWGPRLAGAGDTQYF | TRBD2 | TRBJ2-3 | NA | TRBV11-2 | 19
CASSYLMNGGETQYF | NA | TRBJ2-5 | few | TRBV6-6 | 15
CASSLSHSSYEQYF | NA | TRBJ2-7 | few | TRBV7-3 | 14
CASSLRDRGRETQYF | TRBD1 | TRBJ2-5 | NA | TRBV27 | 15
CASSMGQQETQYF | TRBD1 | TRBJ2-5 | once | TRBV11-3 | 13
CASSQGLAGGPKFF | TRBD2 | TRBJ2-1 | NA | TRBV4-3 | 14
CASSVGGGTYNEQFF | NA | TRBJ2-1 | NA | TRBV9 | 15
CASRTGGGTGELFF | TRBD1 | TRBJ2-2 | NA | TRBV7-9 | 14
CASSHGQEIPYNEQFF | TRBD1 | TRBJ2-1 | few | TRBV5-8 | 16
CASSVDLGGTSRYEQYF | TRBD2 | TRBJ2-7 | NA | TRBV9 | 17
CASRNRESTEAFF | NA | TRBJ1-1 | few | TRBV6-6 | 13
CASRRTERVNEQFF | NA | TRBJ2-1 | few | TRBV27 | 14
CASTLTSGAQETQYF | TRBD2 | TRBJ2-5 | few | TRBV28 | 15
CASSQGDNYGYTF | NA | TRBJ1-2 | NA | TRBV11-2 | 13
CATGATEAFF | NA | TRBJ1-1 | few | TRBV7-2 | 10
CAWSVGQGYGYTF | NA | TRBJ1-2 | few | TRBV30 | 13
CASSARTSGRGSYNEQFF | TRBD2 | TRBJ2-1 | NA | TRBV13 | 18
CSVRTGQAYEQYF | TRBD1 | TRBJ2-7 | NA | TRBV29-1 | 13
CASSSPEVWETQYF | NA | TRBJ2-5 | few | TRBV27 | 14
CAWSKGGGTGELFF | TRBD2 | TRBJ2-2 | few | TRBV30 | 14